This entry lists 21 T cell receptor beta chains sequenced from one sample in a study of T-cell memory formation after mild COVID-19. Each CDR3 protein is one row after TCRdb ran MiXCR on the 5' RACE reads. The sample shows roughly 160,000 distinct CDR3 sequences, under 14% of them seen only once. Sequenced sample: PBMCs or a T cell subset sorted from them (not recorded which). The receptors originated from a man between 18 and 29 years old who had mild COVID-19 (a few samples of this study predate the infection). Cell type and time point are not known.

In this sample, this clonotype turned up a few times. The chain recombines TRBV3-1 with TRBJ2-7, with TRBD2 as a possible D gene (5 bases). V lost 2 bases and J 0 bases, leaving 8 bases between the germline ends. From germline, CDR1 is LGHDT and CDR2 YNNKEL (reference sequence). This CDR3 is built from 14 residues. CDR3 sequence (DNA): TGTGCCAGCAGCCAACGGCGGGCCTCCTACGAGCAGTACTTC. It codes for CASSQRRASYEQYF.

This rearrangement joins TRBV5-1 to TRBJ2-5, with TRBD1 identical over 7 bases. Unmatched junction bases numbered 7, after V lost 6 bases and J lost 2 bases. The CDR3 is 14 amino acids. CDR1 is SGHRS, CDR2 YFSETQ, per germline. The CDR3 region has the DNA TGCGCCAGCACACAGGGGACGCTACAAGAGACCCAGTACTTC. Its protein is CASTQGTLQETQYF.

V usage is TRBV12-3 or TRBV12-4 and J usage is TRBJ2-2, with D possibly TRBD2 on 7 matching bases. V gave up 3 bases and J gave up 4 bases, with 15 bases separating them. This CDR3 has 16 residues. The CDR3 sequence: CASSFAGARFTGELFF. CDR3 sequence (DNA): TGTGCCAGCAGTTTTGCGGGGGCTAGGTTCACCGGGGAGCTGTTTTTT.

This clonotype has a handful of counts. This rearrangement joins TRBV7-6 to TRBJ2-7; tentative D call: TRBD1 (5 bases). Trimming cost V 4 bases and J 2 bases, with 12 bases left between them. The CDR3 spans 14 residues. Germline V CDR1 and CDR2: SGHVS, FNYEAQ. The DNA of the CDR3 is TGTGCCAGCAGCTCTCCAGGGAAAACCTACGAGCAGTACTTC. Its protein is CASSSPGKTYEQYF.

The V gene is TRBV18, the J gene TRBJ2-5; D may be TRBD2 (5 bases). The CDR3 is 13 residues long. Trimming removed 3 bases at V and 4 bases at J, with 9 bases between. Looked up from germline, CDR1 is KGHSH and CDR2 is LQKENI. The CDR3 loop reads CASSPNSGETQYF. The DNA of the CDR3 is TGTGCCAGCTCACCGAACAGCGGAGAGACCCAGTACTTC.

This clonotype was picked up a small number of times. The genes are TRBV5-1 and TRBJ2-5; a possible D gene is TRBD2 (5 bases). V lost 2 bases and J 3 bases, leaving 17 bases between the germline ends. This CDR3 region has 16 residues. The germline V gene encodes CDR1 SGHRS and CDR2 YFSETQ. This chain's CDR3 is CASSFGVVYVKETQYF. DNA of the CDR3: TGCGCCAGCAGCTTCGGGGTAGTCTACGTAAAAGAGACCCAGTACTTC.

This chain's CDR3 is CASSPREQYF. In DNA, the CDR3 is TGCGCCAGCAGTCCGAGGGAGCAGTACTTC. The chain uses TRBV23-1 and TRBJ2-7; no definite D call. TRBV23-1 is designated an ORF whose function remains uncertain. The CDR3 totals 10 residues. V was cut by 4 bases and J by 7 bases, with 5 bases left in between.

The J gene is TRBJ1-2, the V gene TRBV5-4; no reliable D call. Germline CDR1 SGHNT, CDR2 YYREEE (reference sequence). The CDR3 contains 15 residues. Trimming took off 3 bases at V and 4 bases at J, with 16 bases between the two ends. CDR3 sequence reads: CASSSHPTDAYGYTF. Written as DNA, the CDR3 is TGTGCCAGCAGCTCCCACCCGACGGACGCCTATGGCTACACCTTC.

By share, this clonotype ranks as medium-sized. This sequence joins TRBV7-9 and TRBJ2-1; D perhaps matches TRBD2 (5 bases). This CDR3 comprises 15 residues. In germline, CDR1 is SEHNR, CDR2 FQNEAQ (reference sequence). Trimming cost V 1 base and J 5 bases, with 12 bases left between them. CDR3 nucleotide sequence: TGTGCCAGCAGCTTAGTGGCTAGCAACCACAATGAGCAGTTCTTC. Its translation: CASSLVASNHNEQFF.

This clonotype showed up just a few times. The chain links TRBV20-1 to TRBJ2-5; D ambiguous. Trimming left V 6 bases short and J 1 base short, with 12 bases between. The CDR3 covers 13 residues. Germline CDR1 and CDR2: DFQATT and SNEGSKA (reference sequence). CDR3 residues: CSAQWTPQETQYF. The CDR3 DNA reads TGCAGTGCCCAATGGACCCCCCAAGAGACCCAGTACTTC.

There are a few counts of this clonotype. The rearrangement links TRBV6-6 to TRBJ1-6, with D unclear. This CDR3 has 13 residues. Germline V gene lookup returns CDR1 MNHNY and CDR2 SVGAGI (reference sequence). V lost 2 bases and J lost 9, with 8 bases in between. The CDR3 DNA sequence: TGTGCCAGCAGTTACGGGTCTCGTTCACCCCTCCACTTT. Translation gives CASSYGSRSPLHF.

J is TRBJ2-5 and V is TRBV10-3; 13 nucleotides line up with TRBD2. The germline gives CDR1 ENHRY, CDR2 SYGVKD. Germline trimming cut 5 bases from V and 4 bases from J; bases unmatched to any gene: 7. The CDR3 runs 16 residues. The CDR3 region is CAISQGLAGLVETQYF. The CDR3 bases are TGTGCCATCAGTCAGGGACTAGCGGGGTTGGTAGAGACCCAGTACTTC.

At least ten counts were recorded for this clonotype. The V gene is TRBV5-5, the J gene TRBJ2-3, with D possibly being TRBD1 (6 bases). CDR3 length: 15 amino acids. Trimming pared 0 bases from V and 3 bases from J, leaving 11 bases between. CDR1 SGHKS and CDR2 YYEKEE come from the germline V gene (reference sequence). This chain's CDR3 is CASSLVQGQTDTQYF. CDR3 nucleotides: TGTGCCAGCAGCTTGGTACAGGGTCAGACAGATACGCAGTATTTT.

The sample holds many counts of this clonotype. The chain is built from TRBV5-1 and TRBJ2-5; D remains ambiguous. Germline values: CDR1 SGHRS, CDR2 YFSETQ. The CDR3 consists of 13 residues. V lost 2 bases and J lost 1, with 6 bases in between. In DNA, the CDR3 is TGCGCCAGCAGCTTTAGGGTCCAAGAGACCCAGTACTTC. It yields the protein CASSFRVQETQYF.

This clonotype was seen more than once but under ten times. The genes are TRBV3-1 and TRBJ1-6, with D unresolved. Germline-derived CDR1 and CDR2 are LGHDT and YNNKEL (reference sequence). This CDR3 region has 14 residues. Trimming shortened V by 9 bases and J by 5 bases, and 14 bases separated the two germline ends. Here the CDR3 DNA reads TGTGCCAGTGGATGGACGGAACATAATTCACCCCTCCACTTT. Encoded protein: CASGWTEHNSPLHF.

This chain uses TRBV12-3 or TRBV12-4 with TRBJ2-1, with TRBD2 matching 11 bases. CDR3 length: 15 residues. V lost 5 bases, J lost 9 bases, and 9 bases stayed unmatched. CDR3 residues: CASSQTSGNQIEQFF. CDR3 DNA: TGTGCCAGCAGTCAGACTAGCGGGAATCAGATTGAGCAGTTCTTC.

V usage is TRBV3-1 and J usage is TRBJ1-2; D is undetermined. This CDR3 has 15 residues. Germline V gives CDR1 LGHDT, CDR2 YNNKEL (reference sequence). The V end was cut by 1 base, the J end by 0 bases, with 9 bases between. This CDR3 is CASSQVAAANYGYTF. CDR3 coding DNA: TGTGCCAGCAGCCAAGTTGCCGCCGCTAACTATGGCTACACCTTC.

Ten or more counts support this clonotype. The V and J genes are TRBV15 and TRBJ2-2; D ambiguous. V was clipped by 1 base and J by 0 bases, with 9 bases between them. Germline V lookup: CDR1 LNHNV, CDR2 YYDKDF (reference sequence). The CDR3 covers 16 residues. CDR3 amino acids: CATSRGLGPNTGELFF. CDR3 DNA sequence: TGTGCCACCAGCAGAGGGCTCGGTCCGAACACCGGGGAGCTGTTTTTT.

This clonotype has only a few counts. The CDR3 coding sequence is TGTGCCATCAGAAGGGACACGAAGAACACTGAAGCTTTCTTT. It is translated as CAIRRDTKNTEAFF. The chain combines TRBV10-3 with TRBJ1-1, with a possible D match to TRBD1 (6 bases). CDR1 is ENHRY, CDR2 SYGVKD, per germline. V lost 6 bases and J 1 base, leaving 12 bases between the germline ends. This CDR3 comprises 14 residues.

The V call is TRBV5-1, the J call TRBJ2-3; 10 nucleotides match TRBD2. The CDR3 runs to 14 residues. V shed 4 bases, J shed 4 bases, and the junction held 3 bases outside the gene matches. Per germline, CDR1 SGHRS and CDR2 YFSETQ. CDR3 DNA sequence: TGCGCCAGCAGCAGCGGGGGGGCCGCAGATACGCAGTATTTT. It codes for CASSSGGAADTQYF.

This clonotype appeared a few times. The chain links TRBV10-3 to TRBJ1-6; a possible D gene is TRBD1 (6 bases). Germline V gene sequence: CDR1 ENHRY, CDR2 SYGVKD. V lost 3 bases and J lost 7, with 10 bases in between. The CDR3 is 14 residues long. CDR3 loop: CAISETGINSPLHF. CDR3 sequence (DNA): TGTGCCATCAGTGAAACAGGGATCAATTCACCCCTCCACTTT.